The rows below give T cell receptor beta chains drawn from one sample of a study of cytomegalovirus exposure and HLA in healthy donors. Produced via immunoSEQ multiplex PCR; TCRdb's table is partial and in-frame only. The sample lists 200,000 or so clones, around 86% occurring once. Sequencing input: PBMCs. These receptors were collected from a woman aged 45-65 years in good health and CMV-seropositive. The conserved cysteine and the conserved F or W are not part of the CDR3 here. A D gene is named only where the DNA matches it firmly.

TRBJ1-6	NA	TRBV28	ASSSLSPLH
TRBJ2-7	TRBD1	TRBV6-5	ASRAGGYSYEQY
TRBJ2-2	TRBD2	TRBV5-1	ASTRTSGGAGELF
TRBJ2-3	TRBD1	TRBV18	ASSRDRGGTDTQY
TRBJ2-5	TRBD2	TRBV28	ASSRGGLAETQY
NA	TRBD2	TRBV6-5	ATRTGGSYEQY
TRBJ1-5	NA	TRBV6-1	ASSSDSNQPQH
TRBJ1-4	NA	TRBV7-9	ASSLAVARSNEKLF
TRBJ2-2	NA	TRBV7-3	ASSFAGKNTGELF
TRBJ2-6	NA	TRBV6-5	ASTSGAGANVLT
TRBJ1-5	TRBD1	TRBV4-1	ASSRDRVSNQPQH
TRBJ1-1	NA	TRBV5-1	ASGLDRPNTEAF
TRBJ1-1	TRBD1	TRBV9	ASSRLTGSNTEAF
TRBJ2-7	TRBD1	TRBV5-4	ASMLQGADEQY
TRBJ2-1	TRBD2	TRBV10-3	AINEREKYNEQF
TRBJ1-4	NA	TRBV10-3	AISGTGFSEKLF
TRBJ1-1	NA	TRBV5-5	ASSLLGYTEAF
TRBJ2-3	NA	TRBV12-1	ASSFSGEAGSVSSTDTQY
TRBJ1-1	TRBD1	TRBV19	ASSPGTGANTEAF
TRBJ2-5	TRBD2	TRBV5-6	ASSLGAGRGWETQY
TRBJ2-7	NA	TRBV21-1	ASSKGAGCYEQY
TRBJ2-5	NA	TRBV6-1	ASSEGGYSTPGRTQY
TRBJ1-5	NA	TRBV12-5	ASGCYNDGQPWQPQH
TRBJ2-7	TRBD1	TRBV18	ASSKMGQPYEQY
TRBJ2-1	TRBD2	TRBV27	ASSSRQLAGAREQF
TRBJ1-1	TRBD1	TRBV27	ASSSTGGGGTEAF
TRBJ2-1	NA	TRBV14	ASSQVLGTAAGAYNEQF
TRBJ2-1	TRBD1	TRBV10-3	AISGDRGFYNEQF
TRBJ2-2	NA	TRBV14	ASSQIGAENTGELF
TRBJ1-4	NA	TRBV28	ASSTSETQATNEKLF
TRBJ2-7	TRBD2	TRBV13	ASSLSRGDAEQY
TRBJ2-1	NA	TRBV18	ADSLGLLNEQF
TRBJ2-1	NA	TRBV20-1	SATTHNEQF
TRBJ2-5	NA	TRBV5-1	ASSPGLGLRETQY
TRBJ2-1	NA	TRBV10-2	ASSGRGALNEQF
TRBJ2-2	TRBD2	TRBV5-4	ASSSIAGALNTGELF
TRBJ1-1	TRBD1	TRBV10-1	ASSASGTGIEAF
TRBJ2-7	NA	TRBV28	ASSPLRSSYEQY
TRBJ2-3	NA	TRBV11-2	ASSLESRARGTDTQY
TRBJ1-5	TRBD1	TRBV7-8	ASSLTYGQDYSNQPQH
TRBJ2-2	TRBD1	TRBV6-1	ASSKGAGTGELF
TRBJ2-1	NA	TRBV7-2	ASSLAGLGNEQF
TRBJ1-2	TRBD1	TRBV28	ASTPGGQGYYGYT
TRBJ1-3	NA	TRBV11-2	ATATSLSGNTIY
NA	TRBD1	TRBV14	ASSQRQGALRNEQY
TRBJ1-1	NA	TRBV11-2	ASSSGEAF
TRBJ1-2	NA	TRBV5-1	ASSPYARAGTDGYT
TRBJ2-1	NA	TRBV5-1	ASSKDTSSSVRQF
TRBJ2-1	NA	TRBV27	ASSLQGYEQF
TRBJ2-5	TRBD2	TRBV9	ASSVGGGAGKETQY
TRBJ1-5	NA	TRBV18	ASSPLSDQPQH
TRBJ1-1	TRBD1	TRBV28	ASRPTTGTTEAF
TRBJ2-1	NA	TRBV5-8	ASSRGAASNEQF
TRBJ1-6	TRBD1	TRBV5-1	ASSLGQGVNSPLH